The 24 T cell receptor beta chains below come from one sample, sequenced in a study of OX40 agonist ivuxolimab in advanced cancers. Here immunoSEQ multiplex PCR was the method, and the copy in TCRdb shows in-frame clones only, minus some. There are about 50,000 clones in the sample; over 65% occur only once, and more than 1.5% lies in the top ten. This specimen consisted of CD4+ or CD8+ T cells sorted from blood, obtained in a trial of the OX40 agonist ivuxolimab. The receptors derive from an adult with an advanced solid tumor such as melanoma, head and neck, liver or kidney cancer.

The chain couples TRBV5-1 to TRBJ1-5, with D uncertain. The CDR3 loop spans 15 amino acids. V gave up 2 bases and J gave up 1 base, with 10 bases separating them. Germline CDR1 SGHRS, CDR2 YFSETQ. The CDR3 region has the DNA TGCGCCAGCAGCTTAGGAGGGAGGAGCAATCAGCCCCAGCATTTT. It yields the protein CASSLGGRSNQPQHF. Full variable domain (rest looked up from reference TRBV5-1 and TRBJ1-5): KAGVTQTPRYLIKTRGQQVTLSCSPISGHRSVSWYQQTPGQGLQFLFEYFSETQRNKGNFPGRFSGRQFSNSRSEMNVSTLELGDSALYLCASSLGGRSNQPQHFGDGTRLSIL.

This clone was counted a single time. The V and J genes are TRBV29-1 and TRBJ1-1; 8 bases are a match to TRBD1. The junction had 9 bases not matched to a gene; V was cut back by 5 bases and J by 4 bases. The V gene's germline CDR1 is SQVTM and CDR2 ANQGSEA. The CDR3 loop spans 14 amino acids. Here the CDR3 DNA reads TGCAGCGTTAACGGACAGGGAGGGGTCACTGAAGCTTTCTTT. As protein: CSVNGQGGVTEAFF.

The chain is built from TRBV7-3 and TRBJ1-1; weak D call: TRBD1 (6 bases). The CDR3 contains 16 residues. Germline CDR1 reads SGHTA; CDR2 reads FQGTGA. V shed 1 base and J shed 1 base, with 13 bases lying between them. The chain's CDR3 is CASSLMGQGTNTEAFF. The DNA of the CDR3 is TGTGCCAGCAGCTTAATGGGGCAGGGGACGAACACTGAAGCTTTCTTT. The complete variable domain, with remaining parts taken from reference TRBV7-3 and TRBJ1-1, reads GAGVSQTPSNKVTEKGKYVELRCDPISGHTALYWYRQSLGQGPEFLIYFQGTGAADDSGLPNDRFFAVRPEGSVSTLKIQRTERGDSAVYLCASSLMGQGTNTEAFFGQGTRLTVV.

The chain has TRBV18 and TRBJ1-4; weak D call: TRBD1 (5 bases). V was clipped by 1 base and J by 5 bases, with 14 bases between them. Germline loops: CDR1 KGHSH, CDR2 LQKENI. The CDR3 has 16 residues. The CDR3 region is CASSPREQAMNEKLFF. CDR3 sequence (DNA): TGTGCCAGCTCACCACGGGAACAGGCGATGAATGAAAAACTGTTTTTT.

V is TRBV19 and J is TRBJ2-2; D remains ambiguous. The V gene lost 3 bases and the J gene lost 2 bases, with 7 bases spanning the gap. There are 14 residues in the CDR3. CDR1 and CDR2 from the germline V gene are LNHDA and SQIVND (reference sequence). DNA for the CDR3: TGTGCCAGTAGTATGAAGGGAAACACCGGGGAGCTGTTTTTT. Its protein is CASSMKGNTGELFF. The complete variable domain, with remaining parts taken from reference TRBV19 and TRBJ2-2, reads DGGITQSPKYLFRKEGQNVTLSCEQNLNHDAMYWYRQDPGQGLRLIYYSQIVNDFQKGDIAEGYSVSREKKESFPLTVTSAQKNPTAFYLCASSMKGNTGELFFGEGSRLTVL.

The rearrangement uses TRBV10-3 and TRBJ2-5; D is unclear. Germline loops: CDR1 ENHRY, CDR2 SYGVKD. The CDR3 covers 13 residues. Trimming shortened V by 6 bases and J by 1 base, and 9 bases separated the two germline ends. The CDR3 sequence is CAIRDQPQETQYF. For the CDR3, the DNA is TGTGCCATCAGAGATCAACCCCAAGAGACCCAGTACTTC.

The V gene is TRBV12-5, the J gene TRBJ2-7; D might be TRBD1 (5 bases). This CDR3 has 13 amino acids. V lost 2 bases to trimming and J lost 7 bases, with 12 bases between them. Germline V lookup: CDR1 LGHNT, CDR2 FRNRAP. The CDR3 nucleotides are TGTGCTAGTGGTTTGACTATCCCAGGGGAGCAGTACTTC. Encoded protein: CASGLTIPGEQYF.

The CDR3 is CASCQNGQVISGANVLTF. DNA for the CDR3: TGTGCCAGTTGTCAGAACGGACAGGTTATCTCTGGGGCCAACGTCCTGACTTTC. This chain joins TRBV19 and TRBJ2-6; 7 bases align to TRBD1. Germline V gene sequence: CDR1 LNHDA, CDR2 SQIVND (reference sequence). The junction had 13 bases not matched to a gene; V was cut back by 8 bases and J by 0 bases. The CDR3 consists of 18 residues.

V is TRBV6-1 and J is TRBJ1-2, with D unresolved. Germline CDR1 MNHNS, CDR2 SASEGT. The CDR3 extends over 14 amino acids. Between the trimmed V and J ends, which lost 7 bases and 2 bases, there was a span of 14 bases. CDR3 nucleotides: TGTGCCAGCAATCATCAGAACAGAAACTATGGCTACACCTTC. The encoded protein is CASNHQNRNYGYTF.

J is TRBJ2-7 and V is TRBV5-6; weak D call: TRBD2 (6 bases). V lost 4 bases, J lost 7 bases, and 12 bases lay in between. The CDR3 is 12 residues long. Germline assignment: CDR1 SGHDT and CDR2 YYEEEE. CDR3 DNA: TGTGCCAGCAGCGAGGGACTCCGTGAGCAGTACTTC. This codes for CASSEGLREQYF.

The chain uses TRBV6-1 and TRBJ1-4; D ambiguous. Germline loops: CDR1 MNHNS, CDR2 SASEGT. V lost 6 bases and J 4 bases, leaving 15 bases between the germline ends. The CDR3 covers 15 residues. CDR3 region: CASSLGGQSNEKLFF. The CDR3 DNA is TGTGCCAGCAGCCTGGGCGGCCAGAGTAATGAAAAACTGTTTTTT.

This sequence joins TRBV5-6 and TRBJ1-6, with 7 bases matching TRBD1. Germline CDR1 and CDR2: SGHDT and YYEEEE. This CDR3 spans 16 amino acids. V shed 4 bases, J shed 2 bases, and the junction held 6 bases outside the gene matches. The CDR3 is CASSNYDRAYNSPLHF. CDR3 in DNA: TGTGCCAGCAGCAACTACGACAGGGCCTATAATTCACCCCTCCACTTT.

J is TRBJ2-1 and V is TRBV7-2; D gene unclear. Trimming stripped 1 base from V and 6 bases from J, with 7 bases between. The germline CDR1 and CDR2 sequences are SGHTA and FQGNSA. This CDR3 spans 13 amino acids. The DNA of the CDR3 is TGTGCCAGCAGCTTAGAGCTAGTCAATGAGCAGTTCTTC. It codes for CASSLELVNEQFF.

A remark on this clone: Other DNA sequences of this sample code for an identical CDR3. CDR3 sequence reads: CASSLGQGSTEAFF. The CDR3 DNA reads as TGTGCCAGCAGCTTGGGACAGGGTAGCACTGAAGCTTTCTTT. The V and J genes are TRBV11-2 and TRBJ1-1, with TRBD1 identical over 9 bases. Germline V gene lookup returns CDR1 SGHAT and CDR2 FQNNGV. This CDR3 contains 14 residues. Trimming at V came to 3 bases and at J to 4 bases, leaving 3 bases not matched to a gene.

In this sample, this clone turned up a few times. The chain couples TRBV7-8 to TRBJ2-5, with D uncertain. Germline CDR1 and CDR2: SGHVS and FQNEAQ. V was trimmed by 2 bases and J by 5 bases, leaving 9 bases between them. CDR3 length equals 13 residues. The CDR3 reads CASSLFSSETQYF. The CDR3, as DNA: TGTGCCAGCAGCTTATTTAGCTCCGAGACCCAGTACTTC.

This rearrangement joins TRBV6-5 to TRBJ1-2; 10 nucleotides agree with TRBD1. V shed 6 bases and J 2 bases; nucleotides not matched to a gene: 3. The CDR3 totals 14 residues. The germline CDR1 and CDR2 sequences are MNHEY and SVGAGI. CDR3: CASRRDRGNYGYTF. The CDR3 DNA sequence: TGTGCCAGCAGGCGGGACAGGGGAAACTATGGCTACACCTTC.

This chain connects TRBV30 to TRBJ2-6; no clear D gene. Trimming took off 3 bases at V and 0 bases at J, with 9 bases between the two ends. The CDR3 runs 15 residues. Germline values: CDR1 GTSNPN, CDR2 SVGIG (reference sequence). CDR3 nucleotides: TGTGCCTGGAGAAACGGGCTCTCTGGGGCCAACGTCCTGACTTTC. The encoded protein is CAWRNGLSGANVLTF.

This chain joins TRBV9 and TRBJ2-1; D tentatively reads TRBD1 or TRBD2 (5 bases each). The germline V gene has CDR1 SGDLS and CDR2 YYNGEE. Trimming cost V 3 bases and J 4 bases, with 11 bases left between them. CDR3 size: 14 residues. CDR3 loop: CASSGGRSYNEQFF. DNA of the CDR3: TGTGCCAGCAGCGGGGGACGGAGTTACAATGAGCAGTTCTTC.

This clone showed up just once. CDR3 nucleotide sequence: TGTGCCAGCAGTCTCTGGGGGGGAGTTCCCTTGATCTATGGCTACACCTTC. Its translation: CASSLWGGVPLIYGYTF. The chain is built from TRBV27 and TRBJ1-2; possible D gene TRBD1, 5 bases. Trimming pared 5 bases from V and 4 bases from J, leaving 23 bases between. The CDR3 is 17 amino acids. Germline loops: CDR1 MNHEY, CDR2 SMNVEV (reference sequence).

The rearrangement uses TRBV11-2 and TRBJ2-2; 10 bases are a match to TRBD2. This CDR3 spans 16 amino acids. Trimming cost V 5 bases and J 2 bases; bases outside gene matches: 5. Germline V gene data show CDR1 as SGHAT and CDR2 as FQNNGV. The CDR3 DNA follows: TGTGCCAGCAGCCTTAGCGGGGGGCCTAACACCGGGGAGCTGTTTTTT. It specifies CASSLSGGPNTGELFF.

CDR3 DNA sequence: TGTGCCACCGCCGACAGCTATAGCAATCAGCCCCAGCATTTT. It yields the protein CATADSYSNQPQHF. The V gene is TRBV19, the J gene TRBJ1-5, with D perhaps matching TRBD1 (5 bases). There are 14 residues in the CDR3. Germline V gives CDR1 LNHDA, CDR2 SQIVND (reference sequence). Deletions cut 10 bases from V and 0 bases from J, with 13 bases between.

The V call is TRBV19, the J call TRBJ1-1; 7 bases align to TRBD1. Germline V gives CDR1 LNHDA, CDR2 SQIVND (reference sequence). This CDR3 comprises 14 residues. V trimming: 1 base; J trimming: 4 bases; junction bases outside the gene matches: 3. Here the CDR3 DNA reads TGTGCCAGTAGTATAGCACAGGGGAGCACTGAAGCTTTCTTT. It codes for CASSIAQGSTEAFF.

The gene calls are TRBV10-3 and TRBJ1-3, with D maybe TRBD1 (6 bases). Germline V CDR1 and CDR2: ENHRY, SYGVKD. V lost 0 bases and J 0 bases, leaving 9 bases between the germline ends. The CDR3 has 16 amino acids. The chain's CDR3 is CAISESQGNSGNTIYF. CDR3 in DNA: TGTGCCATCAGTGAGTCTCAGGGGAACTCTGGAAACACCATATATTTT.

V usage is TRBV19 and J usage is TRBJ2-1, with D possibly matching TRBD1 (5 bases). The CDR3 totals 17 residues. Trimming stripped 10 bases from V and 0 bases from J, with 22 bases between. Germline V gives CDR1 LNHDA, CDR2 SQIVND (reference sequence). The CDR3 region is CATARRAGPSSYNEQFF. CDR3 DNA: TGTGCCACCGCGAGAAGGGCAGGGCCCAGCTCCTACAATGAGCAGTTCTTC.